This is a list of T cell receptor beta chains from one sample in a study of regulatory T cells in long-lasting Graves disease. Each CDR3 protein is one row after TCRdb ran MiXCR on the multiplex PCR reads. In the table there are about 530,000 distinct CDR3 sequences, about 16% of which are singletons. These same data were also listed under a study on T cells in Graves' hyperthyroidism and ophthalmopathy.

The starting material was peripheral blood mononuclear cells (PBMCs), obtained at new diagnosis, from a patient treated with antithyroid drugs. The receptors were gathered from a woman aged 35-65 years with Graves disease. Both conserved end residues are part of each CDR3. The order of the fields is V gene, D gene, J gene, clone size, CDR3 DNA, CDR3 protein. The D gene is left open where the match is weak. Size values are once, few and many counts, or a class for expanded clones, and some rows have none.

TRBV20-1	TRBD2	TRBJ2-7	few	TGCAGTGCTAGGATCCCGCTAGCGGGCTTCTACGAGCAGTACTTC	CSARIPLAGFYEQYF
TRBV7-8	TRBD2	TRBJ2-5	many	TGTGCCAGCAGCTTAGCCCCCGGGGGGTACCAAGAGACCCAGTACTTC	CASSLAPGGYQETQYF
TRBV11-1	NA	TRBJ2-2	few	TGTGCCAGCAGCTCGGACGGAGGCTGGACCGGGGAGCTGTTTTTT	CASSSDGGWTGELFF
TRBV28	NA	TRBJ1-2	NA	TGTGCCAGCAGCCTACAAGGCCCGGGGTTCGACTATGGCTACACCTTC	CASSLQGPGFDYGYTF
TRBV5-1	TRBD2	TRBJ2-5	few	TGTGCCAGCAGCCTGATCGGCCAGACGGAGAGCGGGAATCTTGAGACCCAGTACTTC	CASSLIGQTESGNLETQYF
TRBV12-3/TRBV12-4	NA	TRBJ1-3	NA	TGTGCCAGCAGTCCCCAGGGGAGAAATAGGGGAAACACCATATATTTT	CASSPQGRNRGNTIYF
TRBV24-1	NA	TRBJ1-3	NA	TGTGCCACCGGGCCGGGACACATTTACTCTGGAAACACCATATATTTT	CATGPGHIYSGNTIYF
TRBV29-1	NA	TRBJ2-7	many	TGCAGCGCCAAGACGGACACCTACGAGCAGTACTTC	CSAKTDTYEQYF
TRBV20-1	NA	TRBJ2-2	few	TGCAGTGCTAGACCAGGGGAAAGCACCGGGGAGCTGTTTTTT	CSARPGESTGELFF
TRBV20-1	NA	TRBJ2-5	many	TGCAGTGCCACGGACCAGGGGGAGACCCAGTACTTC	CSATDQGETQYF
TRBV30	TRBD1	TRBJ1-1	many	TGTGCCTGGGACAGGGTGAACACTGAAGCTTTCTTT	CAWDRVNTEAFF
TRBV12-3/TRBV12-4	NA	TRBJ2-5	many	TGTGCCAGCAGTTTTAGCCACCAAGAGACCCAGTACTTC	CASSFSHQETQYF
TRBV12-3/TRBV12-4	NA	TRBJ1-6	many	TGTGCCAGCAGTTTCATAGTGGGGAGATCCCTATCACCCCTCCACTTT	CASSFIVGRSLSPLHF
TRBV2	NA	TRBJ1-5	many	TGTGCCAGCAGTGATTCGGGTGCGCAGCCCCAGCATTTT	CASSDSGAQPQHF
TRBV6-1	NA	TRBJ2-7	NA	TGTGCCACCCACCGGGACTCAAACTACGAGCAGTACTTC	CATHRDSNYEQYF
TRBV20-1	NA	TRBJ1-1	many	TGCAGTGCTAGAGGGGGGGGATCGAACACTGAAGCTTTCTTT	CSARGGGSNTEAFF
TRBV4-2	TRBD1	TRBJ1-3	many	TGTGCCAGCAGCCAGGAGGACAGGGGCTCTGGAAACACCATATATTTT	CASSQEDRGSGNTIYF
TRBV2	NA	TRBJ1-6	few	TGTGCCGGGGGACTTGGGAATTCACCCCTCCACTTT	CAGGLGNSPLHF
TRBV19	TRBD1	TRBJ2-7	NA	TGTGCCAGTAGTACCACAGGGGGCGCGATTAACGAGCAGTACTTC	CASSTTGGAINEQYF
TRBV2	NA	TRBJ1-2	many	TGTGCCAGCAGGGCCGGGGCTACTGGGGGAGGCTACACCTTC	CASRAGATGGGYTF
TRBV11-3	NA	TRBJ2-3	many	TGTGCCAGCAGCTCAGGCGGGTTCACAGATACGCAGTATTTT	CASSSGGFTDTQYF
TRBV25-1	NA	TRBJ2-3	few	TGTGCCAGCAGTGATGATGTTAGGTGGGGAGATACGCAGTATTTT	CASSDDVRWGDTQYF
TRBV7-9	NA	TRBJ1-5	many	TGTGCCAGCAGCCATGGCCCCACCAGCAATCAGCCCCAGCATTTT	CASSHGPTSNQPQHF
TRBV30	NA	TRBJ1-6	few	TGTGCCTGGAATAAAGAGAGCTCCTATAATTCACCCCTCCACTTT	CAWNKESSYNSPLHF
TRBV20-1	TRBD1	TRBJ1-6	NA	TGCAGTGCGAACTTCGGGACAGGGAACTCACCCCTCCACTTT	CSANFGTGNSPLHF
TRBV29-1	NA	TRBJ2-3	many	TGCAGCGTTGCGAGGGGCAGCACAGATACGCAGTATTTT	CSVARGSTDTQYF
TRBV6-5	NA	TRBJ2-6	few	TGTGCCAGCAGTTACTCATCTGAACAGCTTGAAATCTCTGGGGCCAACGTCCTGACTTTC	CASSYSSEQLEISGANVLTF
TRBV3-1	NA	TRBJ1-4	few	TGTGCCAGCAGCCAAGAGCTTATTGCAACTAATGAAAAACTGTTTTTT	CASSQELIATNEKLFF
TRBV12-3/TRBV12-4	NA	TRBJ2-3	many	TGTGCCAGCCGCAGGAGCACAGATACGCAGTATTTT	CASRRSTDTQYF
TRBV20-1	NA	TRBJ2-3	few	TGCAGTGCTAGAAAGGCGGGGTTAACGGCTGGCACAGATACGCAGTATTTT	CSARKAGLTAGTDTQYF
TRBV3-1	NA	TRBJ2-4	many	TGTGCCAGCAGCCTCAGGGACTTCGGATTCATTCAGTACTTC	CASSLRDFGFIQYF
TRBV14	NA	TRBJ2-2	few	TGTGCCAGCAGGCAAACAGGGTATGCCGGGGAGCTGTTTTTT	CASRQTGYAGELFF
TRBV3-1	NA	TRBJ1-1	many	TGTGCCAGCAGCGAAACTTCAGGAATGGACACTGAAGCTTTCTTT	CASSETSGMDTEAFF
TRBV27	TRBD1	TRBJ2-5	NA	TGTGCCAGCAGTTGGGGACAGGGGGGAAAGACCCAGTACTTC	CASSWGQGGKTQYF
TRBV20-1	TRBD2	TRBJ2-7	many	TGCAGTGCCCGGCGACTAGCGGTGGGCGAGCAGTACTTC	CSARRLAVGEQYF
TRBV5-1	NA	TRBJ1-1	many	TGCGCCAGCAGCTCCGGGCGAGGGGGAATCACTGAAGCTTTCTTT	CASSSGRGGITEAFF
TRBV6-5	NA	TRBJ1-6	few	TGTGCCAGCAGTTACCAATTACAGGGCTGGAATTCACCCCTCCACTTT	CASSYQLQGWNSPLHF
TRBV28	TRBD1	TRBJ2-7	few	TGTGCCAGCGGACTGACCCTCGGGACAGGGTACGAGCAGTACTTC	CASGLTLGTGYEQYF
TRBV2	NA	TRBJ2-2	few	TGTGCCAGCACCCCCACGTCCGGATACACCGGGGAGCTGTTTTTT	CASTPTSGYTGELFF
TRBV2	NA	TRBJ1-5	many	TGTGCCAGCGGGCCTTGGATCGATAGCAATCAGCCCCAGCATTTT	CASGPWIDSNQPQHF
TRBV2	TRBD2	TRBJ2-1	many	TGTGCCAGCACCGTTAGGACTAGCGGGTACAATGAGCAGTTCTTC	CASTVRTSGYNEQFF
TRBV28	NA	TRBJ2-7	many	TGTGCCAGCAGTTTAAGGGGGTTTTCCCACGAGCAGTACTTC	CASSLRGFSHEQYF
TRBV30	TRBD2	TRBJ2-5	NA	TGTGCCTGGAGTGACGGACTAGCGGGGGGGCGAGAGACCCAGTACTTC	CAWSDGLAGGRETQYF
TRBV11-2	NA	TRBJ2-7	many	TGTGCCAGCAGCTCAGGGACGGGAAACTACGAGCAGTACTTC	CASSSGTGNYEQYF
TRBV20-1	NA	TRBJ2-3	NA	TGCAGTGCTAGTAGTAGGATAGGCACAGATACGCAGTATTTT	CSASSRIGTDTQYF
TRBV7-9	NA	TRBJ2-5	many	TGTGCCAGCAGCCCAGACCGGACCCAGTACTTC	CASSPDRTQYF
TRBV12-3/TRBV12-4	NA	TRBJ2-5	many	TGTGCCAGCAGGAGAGAAGGACCTGCAGAGACCCAGTACTTC	CASRREGPAETQYF
TRBV3-1	TRBD1	TRBJ1-6	NA	TGTGCCAGCAGCCAGACACCCCCCGGGACAGGCATCTCACCCCTCCACTTT	CASSQTPPGTGISPLHF
TRBV11-3	TRBD1	TRBJ2-5	NA	TGTGCCAGCAGCCCCCCAGGGGGCGGGACCCAGTACTTC	CASSPPGGGTQYF
TRBV5-1	NA	TRBJ2-7	many	TGCGCCAGCAGCCCGGAGGCCCTACAGGGTAGCGAGCAGTACTTC	CASSPEALQGSEQYF
TRBV28	TRBD1	TRBJ1-2	many	TGTGCCAGCAGTTATTCGGACAGGGCGGGCCATGGCTACACCTTC	CASSYSDRAGHGYTF
TRBV3-1	NA	TRBJ2-5	few	TGTGCCAGCAGCCAGTCGAGGGCCCAGTACTTC	CASSQSRAQYF
TRBV20-1	TRBD1	TRBJ1-1	many	TGCAGTGCTAGAGATCCGACAGGGGGGTCCACTGAAGCTTTCTTT	CSARDPTGGSTEAFF
TRBV10-1	NA	TRBJ1-1	NA	TGCGCCAGCAGTAAGCCCGCGACAGCTGAAGCTTTCTTT	CASSKPATAEAFF
TRBV9	NA	TRBJ1-6	NA	TGTGCCAGCAGCGTAGTACGGGGTGAAGTTAAAGAGGCACCCCTCCACTTT	CASSVVRGEVKEAPLHF